The 30 T cell receptor beta chains given below trace back to one sample, sequenced in a study of response to subunit inactivated influenza vaccine. TCRdb re-derived calls from the RT-PCR reads in MiXCR, one entry per CDR3 protein. The profile shows about 800,000 distinct CDR3 sequences, approximately 22% of them singletons. Here the sequenced sample was PBMCs from blood, taken more than 4 days after vaccination. These receptors all come from a man aged 50 or older who received an inactivated influenza vaccine.

This clonotype has only a few counts. V gene TRBV28 combines with J gene TRBJ1-1, with D unresolved. CDR1 is MDHEN and CDR2 is SYDVKM in the germline V gene. Trimming cost V 5 bases and J 0 bases, with 4 bases left between them. CDR3 length: 12 residues. The DNA for the CDR3 is TGTGCCAGCAGTATGGTGAACACTGAAGCTTTCTTT. Amino acids: CASSMVNTEAFF.

This clonotype appeared a few times. This chain uses TRBV4-3 with TRBJ2-1; D is unclear. Trimming took off 1 base at V and 9 bases at J, with 13 bases between the two ends. The germline gives CDR1 LGHNA, CDR2 YSLEER. CDR3 size: 14 residues. The CDR3, as DNA: TGCGCCAGCAGCCAAGTCGCGCCGTCAGTTGAGCAGTTCTTC. This codes for CASSQVAPSVEQFF.

V gene TRBV9 combines with J gene TRBJ2-1; 10 positions agree with TRBD2. CDR1 is SGDLS, CDR2 YYNGEE, per germline. The CDR3 extends over 18 amino acids. The V gene end was trimmed by 0 bases and the J gene end by 3 bases; junction bases not matched to a gene: 9. CDR3 sequence (DNA): TGTGCCAGCAGCGTAGGGATGGGTCTAGCGGGGGACTACAATGAGCAGTTCTTC. Its translation: CASSVGMGLAGDYNEQFF.

In its sample, this clonotype was seen a few times. The rearrangement uses TRBV7-2 and TRBJ2-3, with D perhaps TRBD2 (6 bases). The CDR3 runs to 15 residues. Looked up from germline, CDR1 is SGHTA and CDR2 is FQGNSA. V dropped 0 bases and J dropped 4 bases, with 11 bases sitting between them. CDR3 bases: TGTGCCAGCAGCTTAGCCTTCGGGGGTTCAGATACGCAGTATTTT. Protein product: CASSLAFGGSDTQYF.

The V and J genes are TRBV3-1 and TRBJ2-7; 7 bases align to TRBD1. Trimming cost V 4 bases and J 3 bases; bases outside gene matches: 6. The CDR3 extends over 14 amino acids. Germline V gives CDR1 LGHDT, CDR2 YNNKEL (reference sequence). The CDR3 sequence: CASSPYRDSYEQYF. The CDR3 DNA is TGTGCCAGCAGCCCCTACCGGGACAGCTACGAGCAGTACTTC.

This sequence joins TRBV28 and TRBJ1-2, with D hard to call. The CDR3 is made up of 13 amino acids. CDR1 and CDR2 (germline): MDHEN, SYDVKM. Trimming took off 2 bases at V and 5 bases at J, with 9 bases between the two ends. The CDR3 protein is CASSLVPDYGYTF. CDR3 in DNA: TGTGCCAGCAGTTTAGTTCCAGATTATGGCTACACCTTC.

The chain couples TRBV21-1 to TRBJ2-6; the listed D gene, TRBD2, was not tested against the DNA. TRBV21-1 is a pseudogene locus. The CDR3 has 19 residues. The chain's CDR3 is CASSKVGGLAGSGANVLTF. CDR3 DNA sequence: TGTGCCAGCAGCAAAGTGGGCGGTTTAGCGGGGTCTGGGGCCAACGTCCTGACTTTC.

The gene calls are TRBV7-9 and TRBJ2-7; the D is unclear. Deletions cut 5 bases from V and 5 bases from J, with 13 bases between. The CDR3 has 13 amino acids. The V gene's germline CDR1 is SEHNR and CDR2 FQNEAQ (reference sequence). CDR3: CASSPAYIDEQYF. The CDR3 coding sequence is TGTGCCAGCAGCCCCGCCTATATAGACGAGCAGTACTTC. Drawing the rest from reference TRBV7-9 and TRBJ2-7, the complete variable domain is DTGVSQNPRHKITKRGQNVTFRCDPISEHNRLYWYRQTLGQGPEFLTYFQNEAQLEKSRLLSDRFSAERPKGSFSTLEIQRTEQGDSAMYLCASSPAYIDEQYFGPGTRLTVT.

This clonotype was observed a few times. This sequence joins TRBV12-3 or TRBV12-4 and TRBJ2-5, with D perhaps matching TRBD2 (5 bases). V was trimmed by 1 base and J by 9 bases, leaving 6 bases between them. This CDR3 comprises 11 residues. The DNA of the CDR3 is TGTGCCAGCAGTTTAGGGAGGTCCCAGTACTTC. It translates to CASSLGRSQYF.

This clonotype appeared a few times. J is TRBJ2-1 and V is TRBV11-2, with D perhaps assigned TRBD1 or TRBD2 (5 bases each). Germline loops: CDR1 SGHAT, CDR2 FQNNGV. V lost 1 base and J 13 bases, leaving 8 bases between the germline ends. This CDR3 spans 11 amino acids. Here the CDR3 DNA reads TGTGCCAGCAGCTTAGCCGGGGCCCAGTTCTTC. Its translation: CASSLAGAQFF.

This chain connects TRBV7-3 to TRBJ2-3; 11 nucleotides align to TRBD2. The CDR3 loop spans 17 amino acids. V was pared by 6 bases and J by 1 base, with 9 bases of the junction left unmatched. CDR1 and CDR2 from the germline V gene are SGHTA and FQGTGA. The CDR3, as DNA: TGTGCCAGCAGTAGCCAGGGTAGCGGGAGGGGCACAGATACGCAGTATTTT. Amino acids: CASSSQGSGRGTDTQYF.

V and J are TRBV5-1 and TRBJ2-3; a weak D match, TRBD1 (6 bases). This CDR3 has 15 residues. V was shortened by 5 bases and J by 6 bases, with 19 bases between the two germline ends. Germline V gives CDR1 SGHRS, CDR2 YFSETQ. Here the CDR3 DNA reads TGCGCCAGCAGTCTTTCATACTCAGGGGTGGATACGCAGTATTTT. Protein: CASSLSYSGVDTQYF.

DNA for the CDR3: TGCGCCAGCAGCGTATCCGGGACAGGGGGCGGAGAGACCCAGTACTTC. It is translated as CASSVSGTGGGETQYF. The chain links TRBV5-1 to TRBJ2-5, with 12 bases that match TRBD1. Germline trimming cut 4 bases from V and 4 bases from J; bases unmatched to any gene: 8. Germline CDR1 and CDR2: SGHRS and YFSETQ. This CDR3 is 16 amino acids long. The full variable domain, completed using reference TRBV5-1 and TRBJ2-5, is KAGVTQTPRYLIKTRGQQVTLSCSPISGHRSVSWYQQTPGQGLQFLFEYFSETQRNKGNFPGRFSGRQFSNSRSEMNVSTLELGDSALYLCASSVSGTGGGETQYFGPGTRLLVL.

This clonotype has more than one count but fewer than ten. V is TRBV5-1 and J is TRBJ2-1; D is possibly TRBD1 or TRBD2 (5 bases each). Germline CDR1 is SGHRS and CDR2 is YFSETQ. There are 15 residues in the CDR3. Trimming took 4 bases from V and 5 from J, leaving 16 bases between them. Written as DNA, the CDR3 is TGCGCCAGCAGCCCCTTGGCGGGCAGGGACAATGAGCAGTTCTTC. This sequence encodes CASSPLAGRDNEQFF.

This clonotype was counted between two and nine times. The chain employs TRBV5-1 and TRBJ2-1; TRBD1 matches 9 bases. Germline CDR1 SGHRS, CDR2 YFSETQ. J gave up 0 bases and V 4 bases, and 20 bases lay outside the gene matches. This CDR3 contains 21 residues. The CDR3: CASSLPRQGVLVRSSYNEQFF. The CDR3 DNA follows: TGCGCCAGCAGCCTACCGAGACAGGGGGTATTAGTAAGAAGCTCCTACAATGAGCAGTTCTTC.

This clonotype was detected ten times or more. This rearrangement joins TRBV29-1 to TRBJ2-1; perhaps D is TRBD1 or TRBD2 (5 bases each). Germline-derived CDR1 and CDR2 are SQVTM and ANQGSEA. The V gene lost 5 bases and the J gene lost 10 bases, with 12 bases spanning the gap. The CDR3 covers 11 residues. The CDR3 coding sequence is TGCAGCGTTCGGGGCAGTAGCGAGCAGTTCTTC. It is translated as CSVRGSSEQFF.

The chain is built from TRBV27 and TRBJ2-7; D gene ambiguous. Trimming removed 0 bases from V and 2 bases from J, with 14 bases in between. Germline-derived CDR1 and CDR2 are MNHEY and SMNVEV (reference sequence). This CDR3 has 16 residues. The DNA for the CDR3 is TGTGCCAGCAGTTTATCTCGCAACTTATTAACCTACGAGCAGTACTTC. Its translation is CASSLSRNLLTYEQYF.

This chain links TRBV5-1 with TRBJ1-5; D call uncertain. V dropped 5 bases and J dropped 0 bases, with 9 bases sitting between them. CDR1 and CDR2 from the germline V gene are SGHRS and YFSETQ. This CDR3 is built from 14 residues. The CDR3 is CASRDQSSNQPQHF. For the CDR3, the DNA is TGCGCCAGCAGGGATCAGAGTAGCAATCAGCCCCAGCATTTT.

The genes are TRBV7-2 and TRBJ2-1, with 7 bases lining up with TRBD1. Trimming took 4 bases from V and 6 from J; bases not matched to a gene: 3. The CDR3 has 13 amino acids. Germline CDR1 is SGHTA and CDR2 is FQGNSA. CDR3 bases: TGTGCCAGCAGCTGGTACAGGGGCAATGAGCAGTTCTTC. This codes for CASSWYRGNEQFF.

This clonotype was detected only a few times. The chain couples TRBV7-2 to TRBJ2-1; D not resolved. The germline CDR1 and CDR2 sequences are SGHTA and FQGNSA. V was trimmed by 3 bases and J by 1 base, leaving 10 bases between them. This CDR3 is built from 15 residues. As DNA, the CDR3 is TGTGCCAGCAGCTTCGATTCCTCTTCCTACAATGAGCAGTTCTTC. Translated: CASSFDSSSYNEQFF.

The V call is TRBV12-3 or TRBV12-4, the J call TRBJ2-2; D call uncertain. The CDR3 is 15 residues long. V shed 6 bases and J shed 7 bases, with 18 bases lying between them. CDR3 nucleotide sequence: TGTGCCAGCAGCCCGTCGTGGGGTAAGGACGGGGAGCTGTTTTTT. Residues: CASSPSWGKDGELFF.

This clonotype was detected only a few times. The CDR3 sequence is CASSLGTGGASTDTQYF. In nucleotides, the CDR3 is TGCGCCAGCAGCTTGGGGACAGGGGGCGCGAGCACAGATACGCAGTATTTT. The chain joins TRBV5-1 to TRBJ2-3, with 11 bases that match TRBD1. With 0 bases clipped from V and 0 bases from J, the junction kept 3 bases outside the gene matches. CDR1 is SGHRS and CDR2 is YFSETQ in the germline V gene. The CDR3 is 17 residues long. The full variable domain, rest sourced from reference TRBV5-1 and TRBJ2-3, is KAGVTQTPRYLIKTRGQQVTLSCSPISGHRSVSWYQQTPGQGLQFLFEYFSETQRNKGNFPGRFSGRQFSNSRSEMNVSTLELGDSALYLCASSLGTGGASTDTQYFGPGTRLTVL.

This sequence joins TRBV5-6 and TRBJ2-2; 8 positions agree with TRBD1. V lost 4 bases, J lost 4 bases, and 6 bases stayed unmatched. The CDR3 length is 15 residues. The germline V gene has CDR1 SGHDT and CDR2 YYEEEE. The CDR3 sequence is CASSVGQGFTGELFF. CDR3 DNA sequence: TGTGCCAGCAGCGTCGGACAGGGATTCACCGGGGAGCTGTTTTTT.

The chain uses TRBV9 and TRBJ1-5, with 9 nucleotides matching TRBD1. The CDR3 spans 14 residues. The V segment lost 3 bases and the J segment 7 bases; nucleotides outside the gene matches: 5. The germline gives CDR1 SGDLS, CDR2 YYNGEE. In DNA, the CDR3 is TGTGCCAGCAGCGACGGGACAGGGCTCCAGCCCCAGCATTTT. Residues: CASSDGTGLQPQHF. Full variable domain (missing parts from reference TRBV9 and TRBJ1-5): DSGVTQTPKHLITATGQRVTLRCSPRSGDLSVYWYQQSLDQGLQFLIQYYNGEERAKGNILERFSAQQFPDLHSELNLSSLELGDSALYFCASSDGTGLQPQHFGDGTRLSIL.

This clonotype was recorded a few times. The CDR3 DNA sequence: TGCAGTGGAGGGGCGGGGGGCTCGAAGGCAGATACGCAGTATTTT. It is translated as CSGGAGGSKADTQYF. The chain employs TRBV20-1 and TRBJ2-3; TRBD2 matches 8 bases. The CDR3 loop spans 15 amino acids. From germline, CDR1 is DFQATT and CDR2 SNEGSKA (reference sequence). The J segment lost 4 bases and the V segment lost 7 bases, leaving 13 bases of the junction unmatched.

In its sample, this clonotype was seen a few times. The rearrangement joins TRBV4-1 to TRBJ2-7; tentatively, D is TRBD2 (6 bases). The germline gives CDR1 MGHRA, CDR2 YSYEKL. V shed 4 bases and J shed 4 bases, with 11 bases lying between them. CDR3 length: 13 residues. The CDR3 bases are TGCGCCAGCAGCCCTCGGGCGGGGTACGAGCAGTACTTC. It translates to CASSPRAGYEQYF.

V and J are TRBV7-9 and TRBJ2-2; tentatively, D is TRBD2 (6 bases). Trimming pared 2 bases from V and 6 bases from J, leaving 10 bases between. CDR3 size: 14 residues. The germline CDR1 and CDR2 sequences are SEHNR and FQNEAQ (reference sequence). The CDR3 loop is CASSLMGGPGELFF. The CDR3 DNA follows: TGTGCCAGCAGCTTAATGGGGGGACCCGGGGAGCTGTTTTTT. The complete variable domain, with remaining parts taken from reference TRBV7-9 and TRBJ2-2, reads DTGVSQNPRHKITKRGQNVTFRCDPISEHNRLYWYRQTLGQGPEFLTYFQNEAQLEKSRLLSDRFSAERPKGSFSTLEIQRTEQGDSAMYLCASSLMGGPGELFFGEGSRLTVL.

The chain has TRBV12-3 or TRBV12-4 and TRBJ2-7; the D gene is possibly TRBD1 (6 bases). The V gene lost 5 bases and the J gene lost 3 bases, with 14 bases spanning the gap. The CDR3 is 14 residues long. The CDR3 DNA sequence: TGTGCCAGCAGTCAAGACAGGTTGTACTACGAGCAGTACTTC. The encoded protein is CASSQDRLYYEQYF.

This clonotype was counted between two and nine times. The chain joins TRBV5-6 to TRBJ2-5, with 8 bases fitting TRBD2. V was clipped by 2 bases and J by 0 bases; unmatched bases: 3. Per the germline V gene, CDR1 is SGHDT and CDR2 is YYEEEE. The CDR3 totals 15 residues. The CDR3 nucleotides are TGTGCCAGCAGCTTAAAGCGGGGGTACCAAGAGACCCAGTACTTC. Translation: CASSLKRGYQETQYF.

This clonotype was found many times. In DNA form, the CDR3 reads TGCGCCAGCAGTGATATAGCGGGGGGGCAGGGTGAGCAGTTCTTC. Its translation: CASSDIAGGQGEQFF. The V call is TRBV10-2, the J call TRBJ2-1; TRBD2 matches 11 bases. Per the germline V gene, CDR1 is WSHSY and CDR2 is SAAADI. V gave up 3 bases and J gave up 9 bases; unmatched junction bases: 7. The CDR3 runs to 15 residues.